This T cell receptor beta chain emerged from a study of Graves' ophthalmopathy and Graves' hyperthyroidism. This CDR3 contains 14 residues. Trimming left V 0 bases short and J 4 bases short, with 9 bases between. The V gene's germline CDR1 is KGHSH and CDR2 LQKENI. Patients in the hyperthyroidism group, adults aged 18 to 65, were newly diagnosed, under 2 months' duration. The sequenced template was RNA, covering the TCR beta CDR3 region. The first-round RT-PCR employed HTBI primers together with the Qiagen OneStep RT-PCR kit. A multiplex PCR was then performed as the second round. TCRdb re-derived calls from the multiplex PCR reads in MiXCR, one entry per CDR3 protein. The sample yields around 1,000,000 distinct CDR3 sequences, less than 45% seen once.

The V and J genes are TRBV18 and TRBJ2-5; a weak D match, TRBD2 (6 bases). The TCR sequence derives from an adult man with Graves' hyperthyroidism. Material for sequencing was peripheral blood or thyroid tissue (not recorded which). The CDR3 DNA reads TGTGCCAGCTCACCACCGGAGGGGCCAGAGACCCAGTACTTC. Protein product: CASSPPEGPETQYF. The complete variable domain, with remaining parts taken from reference TRBV18 and TRBJ2-5, reads NAGVMQNPRHLVRRRGQEARLRCSPMKGHSHVYWYRQLPEEGLKFMVYLQKENIIDESGMPKERFSAEFPKEGPSILRIQQVVRGDSAAYFCASSPPEGPETQYFGPGTRLLVL.